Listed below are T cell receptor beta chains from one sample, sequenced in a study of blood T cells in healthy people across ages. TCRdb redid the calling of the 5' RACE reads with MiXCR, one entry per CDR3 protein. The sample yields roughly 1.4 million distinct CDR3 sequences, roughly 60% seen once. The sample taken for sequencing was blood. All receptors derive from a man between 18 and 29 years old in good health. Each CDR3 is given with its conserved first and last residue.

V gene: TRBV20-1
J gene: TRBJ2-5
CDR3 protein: CSARGNRGDWQYF

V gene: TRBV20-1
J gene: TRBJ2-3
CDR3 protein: CSARDWRESTDTQYF

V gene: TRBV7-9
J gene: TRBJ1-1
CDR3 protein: CASSSIDWDTEAFF

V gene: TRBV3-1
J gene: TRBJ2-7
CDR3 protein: CASSLFTNSYEQYF

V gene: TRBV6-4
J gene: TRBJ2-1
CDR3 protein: CASSGSGPTDEQFF

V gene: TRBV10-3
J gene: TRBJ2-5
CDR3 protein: CAISVGLAGVETQYF

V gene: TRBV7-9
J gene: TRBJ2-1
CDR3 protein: CASSSLAGDFNEQFF

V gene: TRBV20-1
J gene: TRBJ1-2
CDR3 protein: CSARSGDYGYTF

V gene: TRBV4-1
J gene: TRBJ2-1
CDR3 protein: CASSITGGRTYNEQFF

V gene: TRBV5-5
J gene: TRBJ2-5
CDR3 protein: CASSSRFIAGDQETQYF

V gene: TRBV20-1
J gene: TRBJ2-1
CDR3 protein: CSARRQGGDEQFF

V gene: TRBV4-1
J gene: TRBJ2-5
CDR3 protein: CASSYDDLAGVETQYF

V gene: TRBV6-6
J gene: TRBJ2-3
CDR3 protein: CATGAGAETDTQYF

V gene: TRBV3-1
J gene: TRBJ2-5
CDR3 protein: CASSPTSDEQETQYF

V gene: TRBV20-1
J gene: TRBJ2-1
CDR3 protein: CSAEKAGGINEQFF

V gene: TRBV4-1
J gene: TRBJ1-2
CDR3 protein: CASSQETGGADYGYTF

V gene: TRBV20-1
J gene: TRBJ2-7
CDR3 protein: CSAGFPRVGQGAWEQYF

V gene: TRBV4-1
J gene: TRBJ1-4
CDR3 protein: CASSPSGWDGGEKLFF

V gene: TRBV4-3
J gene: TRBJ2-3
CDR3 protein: CASSQGGTSGGSTDTQYF

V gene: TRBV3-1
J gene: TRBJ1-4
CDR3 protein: CASSQGDSWNEKLFF

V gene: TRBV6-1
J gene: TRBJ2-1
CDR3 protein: CASSSTVDLTSGSHPYNEQFF

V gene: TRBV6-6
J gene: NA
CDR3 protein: CAPSAGTFYEQYF

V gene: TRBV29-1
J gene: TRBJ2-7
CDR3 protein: CSVEDPGTGVYEQYF

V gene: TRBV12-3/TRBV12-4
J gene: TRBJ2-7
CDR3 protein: CASSGGRNEQYF

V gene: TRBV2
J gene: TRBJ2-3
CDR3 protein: CASEGGGLARVADTQYF

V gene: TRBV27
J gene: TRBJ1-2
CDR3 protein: CASSPSTGEVIYGYTF

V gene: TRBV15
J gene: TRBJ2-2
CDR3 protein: CATSREVGTGELFF

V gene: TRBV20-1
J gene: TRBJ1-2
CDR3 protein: CSARRVLGGYTF